This TCR beta chain was sequenced in a study of CD8 T cells in Susac syndrome. Patients with Susac syndrome fulfilled recently defined diagnostic criteria for definite or probable disease. After extraction with the RNeasy kit, about 0.45 to 1 ug of the RNA was reverse transcribed using random hexamers. The CDR3 of TCR beta was amplified by immunoSEQ multiplex PCR across 54 Vbeta and 13 Jbeta. One entry per CDR3 protein results from TCRdb running MiXCR on the immunoSEQ multiplex PCR reads. The sample consists of roughly 86,000 distinct CDR3 sequences, roughly 95% of them appearing once. The germline gives CDR1 MNHEY, CDR2 SVGAGI. Germline trimming cut 6 bases from V and 5 bases from J; bases unmatched to any gene: 9. The length of the CDR3 is 14 residues.

The sample consisted of CD8+ T cells from PBMCs. The rearrangement joins TRBV6-5 to TRBJ2-5; 7 positions agree with TRBD2. The TCR sequence derives from a human donor with Susac syndrome. The CDR3 reads CASSSPGLPETQYF. CDR3 DNA sequence: TGTGCCAGCAGCTCCCCGGGACTACCCGAGACCCAGTACTTC.